This T cell receptor beta chain stems from a study of T cells in tuberculosis. Clones were sequenced by immunoSEQ multiplex PCR, and TCRdb holds only the in-frame ones, with some missing. Of some 6,000 clones listed, 95% to 98% are singletons. Per the germline V gene, CDR1 is WSHSY and CDR2 is SAAADI. The V and J ends lost 4 bases and 5 bases, in that order; junction bases with no gene match: 7. This CDR3 contains 15 residues. Time point described: new active TB diagnosis, blood taken before or within 7 days of starting treatment. The sample here was PBMCs, taken at tuberculosis diagnosis. The V call is TRBV10-2, the J call TRBJ2-1; 8 bases line up with TRBD2. The sequence derives from an adult with tuberculosis. CDR3 region: CASSGTSGVNNEQFF. The DNA of the CDR3 is TGCGCCAGCAGTGGAACTAGCGGCGTTAACAATGAGCAGTTCTTC.